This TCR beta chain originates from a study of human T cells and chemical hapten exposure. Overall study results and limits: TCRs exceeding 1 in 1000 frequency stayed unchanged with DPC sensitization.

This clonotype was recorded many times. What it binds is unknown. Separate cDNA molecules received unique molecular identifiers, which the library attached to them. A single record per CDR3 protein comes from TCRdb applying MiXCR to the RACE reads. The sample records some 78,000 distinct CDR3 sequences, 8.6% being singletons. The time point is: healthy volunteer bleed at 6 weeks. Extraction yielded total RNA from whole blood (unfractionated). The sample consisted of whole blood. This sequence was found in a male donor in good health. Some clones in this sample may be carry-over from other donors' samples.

CDR3 coding DNA: TGTGCCATCAGGAGGCAGGGGGCTGGAGGCTACACCTTC. Residues: CAIRRQGAGGYTF. The chain links TRBV10-3 to TRBJ1-2; 8 bases match TRBD1. This CDR3 spans 13 amino acids. From germline, CDR1 is ENHRY and CDR2 SYGVKD. J was trimmed by 8 bases and V by 6 bases; bases with no gene match: 8.